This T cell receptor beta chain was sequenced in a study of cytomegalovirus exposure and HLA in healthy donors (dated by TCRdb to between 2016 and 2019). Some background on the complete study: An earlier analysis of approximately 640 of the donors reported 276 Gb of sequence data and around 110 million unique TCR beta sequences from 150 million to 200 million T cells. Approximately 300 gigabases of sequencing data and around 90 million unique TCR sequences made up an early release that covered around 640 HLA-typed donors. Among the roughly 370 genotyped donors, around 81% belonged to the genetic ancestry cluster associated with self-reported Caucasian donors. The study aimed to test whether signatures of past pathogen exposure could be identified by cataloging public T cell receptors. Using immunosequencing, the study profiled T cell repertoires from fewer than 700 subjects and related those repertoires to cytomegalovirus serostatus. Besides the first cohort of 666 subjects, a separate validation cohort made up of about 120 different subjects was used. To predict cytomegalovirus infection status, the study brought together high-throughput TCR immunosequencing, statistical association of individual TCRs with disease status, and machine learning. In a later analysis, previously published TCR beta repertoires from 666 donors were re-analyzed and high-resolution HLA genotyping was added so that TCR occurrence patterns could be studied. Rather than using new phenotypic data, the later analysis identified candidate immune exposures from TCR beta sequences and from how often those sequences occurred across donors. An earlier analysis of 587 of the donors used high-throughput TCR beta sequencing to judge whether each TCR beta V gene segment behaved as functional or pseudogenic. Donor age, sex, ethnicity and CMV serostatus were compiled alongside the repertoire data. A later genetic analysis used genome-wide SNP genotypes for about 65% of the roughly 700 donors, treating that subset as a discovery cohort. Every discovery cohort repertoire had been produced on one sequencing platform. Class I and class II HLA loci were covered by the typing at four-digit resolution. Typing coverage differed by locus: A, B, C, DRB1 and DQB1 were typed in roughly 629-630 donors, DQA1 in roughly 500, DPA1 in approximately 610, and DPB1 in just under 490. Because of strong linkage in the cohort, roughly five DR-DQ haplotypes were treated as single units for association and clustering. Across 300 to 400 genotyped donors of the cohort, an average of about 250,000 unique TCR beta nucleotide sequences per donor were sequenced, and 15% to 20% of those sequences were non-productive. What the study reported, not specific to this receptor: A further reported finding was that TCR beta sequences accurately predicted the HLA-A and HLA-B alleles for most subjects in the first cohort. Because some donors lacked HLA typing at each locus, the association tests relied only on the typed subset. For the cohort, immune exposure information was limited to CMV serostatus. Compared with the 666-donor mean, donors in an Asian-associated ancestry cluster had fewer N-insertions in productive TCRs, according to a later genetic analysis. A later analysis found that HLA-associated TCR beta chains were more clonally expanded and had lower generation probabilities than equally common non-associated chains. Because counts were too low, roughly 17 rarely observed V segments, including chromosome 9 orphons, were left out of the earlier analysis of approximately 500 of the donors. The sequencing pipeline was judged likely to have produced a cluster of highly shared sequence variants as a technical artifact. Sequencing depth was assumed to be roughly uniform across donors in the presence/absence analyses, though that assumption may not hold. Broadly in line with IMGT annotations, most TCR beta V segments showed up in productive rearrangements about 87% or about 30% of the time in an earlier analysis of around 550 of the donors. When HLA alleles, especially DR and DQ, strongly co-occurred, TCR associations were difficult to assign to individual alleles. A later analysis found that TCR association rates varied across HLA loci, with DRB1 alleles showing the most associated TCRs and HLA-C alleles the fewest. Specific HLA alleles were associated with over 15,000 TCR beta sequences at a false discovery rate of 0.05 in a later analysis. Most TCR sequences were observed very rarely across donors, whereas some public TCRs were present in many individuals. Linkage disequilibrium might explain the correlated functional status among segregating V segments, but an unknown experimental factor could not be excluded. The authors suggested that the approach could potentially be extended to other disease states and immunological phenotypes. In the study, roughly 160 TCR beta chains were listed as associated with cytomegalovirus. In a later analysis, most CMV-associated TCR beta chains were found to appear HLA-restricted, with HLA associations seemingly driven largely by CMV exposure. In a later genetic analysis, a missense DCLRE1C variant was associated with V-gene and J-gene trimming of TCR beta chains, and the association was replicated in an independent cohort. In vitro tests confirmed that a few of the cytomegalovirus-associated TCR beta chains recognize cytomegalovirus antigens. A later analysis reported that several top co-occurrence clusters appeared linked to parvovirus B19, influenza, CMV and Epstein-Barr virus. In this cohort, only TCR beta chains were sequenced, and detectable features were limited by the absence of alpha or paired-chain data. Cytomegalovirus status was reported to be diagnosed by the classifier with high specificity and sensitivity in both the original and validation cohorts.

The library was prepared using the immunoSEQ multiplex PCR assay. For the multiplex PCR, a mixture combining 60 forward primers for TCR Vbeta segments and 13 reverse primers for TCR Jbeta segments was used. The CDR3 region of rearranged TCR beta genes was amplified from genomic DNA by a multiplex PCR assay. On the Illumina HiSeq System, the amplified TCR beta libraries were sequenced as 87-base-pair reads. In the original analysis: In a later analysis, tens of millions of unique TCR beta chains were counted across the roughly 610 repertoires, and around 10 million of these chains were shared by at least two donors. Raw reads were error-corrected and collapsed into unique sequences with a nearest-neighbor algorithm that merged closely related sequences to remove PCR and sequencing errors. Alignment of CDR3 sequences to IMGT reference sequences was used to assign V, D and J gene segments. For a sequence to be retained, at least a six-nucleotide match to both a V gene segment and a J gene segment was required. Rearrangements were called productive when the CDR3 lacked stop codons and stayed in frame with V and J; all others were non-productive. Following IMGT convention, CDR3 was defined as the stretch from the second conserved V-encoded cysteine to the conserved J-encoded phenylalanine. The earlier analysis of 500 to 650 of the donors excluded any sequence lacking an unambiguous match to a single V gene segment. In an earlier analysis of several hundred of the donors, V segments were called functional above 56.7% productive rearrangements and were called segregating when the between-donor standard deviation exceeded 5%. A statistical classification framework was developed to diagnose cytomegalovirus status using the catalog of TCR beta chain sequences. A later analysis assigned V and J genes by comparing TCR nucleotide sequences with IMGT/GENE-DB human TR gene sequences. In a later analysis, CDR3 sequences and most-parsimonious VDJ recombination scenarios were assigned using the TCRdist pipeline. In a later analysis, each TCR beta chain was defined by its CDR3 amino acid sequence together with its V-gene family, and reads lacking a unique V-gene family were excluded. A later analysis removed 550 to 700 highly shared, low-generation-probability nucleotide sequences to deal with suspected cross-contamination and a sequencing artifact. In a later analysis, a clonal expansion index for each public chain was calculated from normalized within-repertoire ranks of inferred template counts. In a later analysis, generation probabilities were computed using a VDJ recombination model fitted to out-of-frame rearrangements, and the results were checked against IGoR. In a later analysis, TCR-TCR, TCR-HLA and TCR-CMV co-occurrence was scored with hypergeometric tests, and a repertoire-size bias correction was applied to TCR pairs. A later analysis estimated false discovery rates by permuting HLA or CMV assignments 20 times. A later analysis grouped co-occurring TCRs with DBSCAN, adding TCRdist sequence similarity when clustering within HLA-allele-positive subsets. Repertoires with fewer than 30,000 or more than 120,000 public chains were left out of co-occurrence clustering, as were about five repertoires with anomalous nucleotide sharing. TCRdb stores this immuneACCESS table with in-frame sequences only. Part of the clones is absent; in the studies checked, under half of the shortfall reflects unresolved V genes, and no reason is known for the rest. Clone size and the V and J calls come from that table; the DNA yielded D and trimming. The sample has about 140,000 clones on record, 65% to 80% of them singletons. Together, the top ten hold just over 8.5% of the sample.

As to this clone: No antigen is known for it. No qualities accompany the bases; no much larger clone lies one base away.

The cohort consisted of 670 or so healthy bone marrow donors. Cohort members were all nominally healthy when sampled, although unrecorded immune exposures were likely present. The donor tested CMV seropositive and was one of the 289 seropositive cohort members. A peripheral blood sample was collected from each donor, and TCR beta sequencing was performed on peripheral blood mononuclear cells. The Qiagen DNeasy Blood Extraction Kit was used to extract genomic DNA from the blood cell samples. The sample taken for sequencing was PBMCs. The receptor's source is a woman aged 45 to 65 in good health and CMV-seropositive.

The nucleotide sequence is given as TGTGCCAGTAGTCGACACGTCCAAGAGACCCAGTACTTC. Protein translation: CASSRHVQETQYF. This chain joins TRBV19 to TRBJ2-5, with the D gene not confidently named. V is pared back by 5 bases and J by 1 base, with 8 bases lying between the germline termini. CDR1 and CDR2, looked up from the germline V gene (reference sequence), are LNHDA and SQIVND. Including cysteine and phenylalanine, the CDR3 has 13 amino acids. The CDR3 DNA has 39 bases and is translated from base 1.